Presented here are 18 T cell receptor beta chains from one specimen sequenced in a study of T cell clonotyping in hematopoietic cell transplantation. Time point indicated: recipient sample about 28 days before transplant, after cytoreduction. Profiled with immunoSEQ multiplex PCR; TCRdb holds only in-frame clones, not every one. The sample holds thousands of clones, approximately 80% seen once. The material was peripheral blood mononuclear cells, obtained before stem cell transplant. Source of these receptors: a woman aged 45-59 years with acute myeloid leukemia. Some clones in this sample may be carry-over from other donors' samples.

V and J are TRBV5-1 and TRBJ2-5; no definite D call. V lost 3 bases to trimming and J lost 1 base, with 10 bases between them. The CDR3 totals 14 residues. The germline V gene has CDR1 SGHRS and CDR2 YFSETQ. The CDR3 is CASSSRLAQETQYF. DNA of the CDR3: TGCGCCAGCAGCTCGCGACTGGCCCAAGAGACCCAGTACTTC.

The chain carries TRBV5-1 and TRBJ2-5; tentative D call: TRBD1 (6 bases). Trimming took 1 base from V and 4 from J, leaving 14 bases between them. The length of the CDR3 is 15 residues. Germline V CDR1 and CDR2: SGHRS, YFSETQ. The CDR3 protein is CASSLTDQGIETQYF. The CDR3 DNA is TGCGCCAGCAGCTTGACGGATCAGGGGATAGAGACCCAGTACTTC.

CDR3 sequence: CASSPPGQGAGGNQPQHF. The DNA for the CDR3 is TGTGCCAGCTCACCGCCGGGACAGGGGGCTGGGGGCAATCAGCCCCAGCATTTT. The chain is built from TRBV18 and TRBJ1-5; 12 bases are shared with TRBD1. Per the germline V gene, CDR1 is KGHSH and CDR2 is LQKENI. The CDR3 is 18 amino acids. J lost 2 bases, V lost 3 bases, and 8 bases had no gene match.

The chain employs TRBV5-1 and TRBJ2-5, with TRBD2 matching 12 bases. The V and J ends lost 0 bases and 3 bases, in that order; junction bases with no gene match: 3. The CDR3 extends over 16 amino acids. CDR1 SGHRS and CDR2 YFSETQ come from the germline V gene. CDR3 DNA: TGCGCCAGCAGCTTGGACGCTAGCGGGGGGGAAGAGACCCAGTACTTC. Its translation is CASSLDASGGEETQYF.

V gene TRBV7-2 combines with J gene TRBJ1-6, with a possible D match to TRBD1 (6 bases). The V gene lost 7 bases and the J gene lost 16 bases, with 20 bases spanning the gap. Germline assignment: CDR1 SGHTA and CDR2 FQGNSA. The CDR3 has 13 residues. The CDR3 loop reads CASTEFRDTTLHF. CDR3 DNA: TGTGCCAGCACCGAATTCCGGGACACCACACTCCACTTT.

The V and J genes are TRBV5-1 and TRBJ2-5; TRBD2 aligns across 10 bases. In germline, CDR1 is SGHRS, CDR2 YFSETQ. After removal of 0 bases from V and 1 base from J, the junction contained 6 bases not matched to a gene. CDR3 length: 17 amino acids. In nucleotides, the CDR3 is TGCGCCAGCAGCTTGGGGGGACTAGCGTATGCCCAAGAGACCCAGTACTTC. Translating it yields CASSLGGLAYAQETQYF.

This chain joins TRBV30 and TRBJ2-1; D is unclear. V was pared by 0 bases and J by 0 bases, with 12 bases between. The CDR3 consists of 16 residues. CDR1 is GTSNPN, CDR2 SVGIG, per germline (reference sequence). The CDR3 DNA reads TGTGCCTGGAGTGTAAGCCTTCCCATCTCCTACAATGAGCAGTTCTTC. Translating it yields CAWSVSLPISYNEQFF.

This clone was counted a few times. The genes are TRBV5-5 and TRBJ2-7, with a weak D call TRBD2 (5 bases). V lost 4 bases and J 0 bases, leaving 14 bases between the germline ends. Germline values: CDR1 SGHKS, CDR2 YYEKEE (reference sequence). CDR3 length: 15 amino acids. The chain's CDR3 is CASSRSPGSSYEQYF. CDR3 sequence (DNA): TGTGCCAGCAGCCGGTCCCCGGGGAGCTCCTACGAGCAGTACTTC.

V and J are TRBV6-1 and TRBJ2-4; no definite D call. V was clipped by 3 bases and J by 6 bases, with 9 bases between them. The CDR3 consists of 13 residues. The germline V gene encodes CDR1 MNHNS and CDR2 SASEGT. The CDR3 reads CASSEPPANIQYF. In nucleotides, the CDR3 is TGTGCCAGCAGTGAGCCCCCAGCAAACATTCAGTACTTC.

CDR3 sequence: CAISEPGANTEAFF. CDR3 DNA sequence: TGTGCCATCAGTGAACCGGGAGCGAACACTGAAGCTTTCTTT. This rearrangement joins TRBV10-3 to TRBJ1-1, with D unresolved. The V gene lost 3 bases and the J gene lost 1 base, with 9 bases spanning the gap. In germline, CDR1 is ENHRY, CDR2 SYGVKD. The CDR3 has 14 residues.

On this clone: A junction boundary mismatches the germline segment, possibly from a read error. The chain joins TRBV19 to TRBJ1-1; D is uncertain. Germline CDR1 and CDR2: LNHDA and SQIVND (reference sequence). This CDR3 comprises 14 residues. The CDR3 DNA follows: TGTACCAGTAGTATTGATGGGCCTAACACTGAAGCTTTCTTT. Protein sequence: CTSSIDGPNTEAFF.

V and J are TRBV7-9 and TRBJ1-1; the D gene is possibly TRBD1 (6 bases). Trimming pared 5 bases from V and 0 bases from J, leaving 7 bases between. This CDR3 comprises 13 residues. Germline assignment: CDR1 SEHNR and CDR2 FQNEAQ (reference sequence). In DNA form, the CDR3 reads TGTGCCAGCAGCCGACAGGTGAACACTGAAGCTTTCTTT. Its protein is CASSRQVNTEAFF.

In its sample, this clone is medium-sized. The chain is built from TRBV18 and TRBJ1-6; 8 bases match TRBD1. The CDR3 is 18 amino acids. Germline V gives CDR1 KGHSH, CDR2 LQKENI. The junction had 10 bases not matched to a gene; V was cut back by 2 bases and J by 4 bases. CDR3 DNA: TGTGCCAGCTCACCAAACGGGGGGGACAGGACATATAATTCACCCCTCCACTTT. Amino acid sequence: CASSPNGGDRTYNSPLHF.

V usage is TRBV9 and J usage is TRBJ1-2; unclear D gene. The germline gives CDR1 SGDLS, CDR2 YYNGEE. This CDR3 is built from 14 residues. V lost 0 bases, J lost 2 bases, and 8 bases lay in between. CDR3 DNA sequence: TGTGCCAGCAGCGTAGATGAGCAGAACTATGGCTACACCTTC. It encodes CASSVDEQNYGYTF.

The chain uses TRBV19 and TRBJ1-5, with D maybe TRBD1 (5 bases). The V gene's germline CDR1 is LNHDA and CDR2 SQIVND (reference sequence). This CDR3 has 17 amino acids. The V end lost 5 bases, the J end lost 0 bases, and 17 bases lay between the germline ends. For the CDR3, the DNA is TGTGCCAGTAGTCCGCGGGGCCAGGACTCTAGCAATCAGCCCCAGCATTTT. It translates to CASSPRGQDSSNQPQHF.

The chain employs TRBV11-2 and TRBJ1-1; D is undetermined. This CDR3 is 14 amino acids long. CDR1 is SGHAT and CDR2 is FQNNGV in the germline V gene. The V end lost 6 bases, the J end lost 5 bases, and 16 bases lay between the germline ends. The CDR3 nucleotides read TGTGCCAGCAGTTCTCGAGGAACGGAAACTGAAGCTTTCTTT. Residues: CASSSRGTETEAFF.

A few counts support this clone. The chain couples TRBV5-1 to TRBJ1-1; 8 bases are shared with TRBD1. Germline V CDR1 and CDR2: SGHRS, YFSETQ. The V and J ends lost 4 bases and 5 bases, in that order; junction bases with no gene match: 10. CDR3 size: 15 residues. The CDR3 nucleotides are TGCGCCAGCAGCCTTCTCAGGGGGCGGGAGACTGAAGCTTTCTTT. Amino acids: CASSLLRGRETEAFF.

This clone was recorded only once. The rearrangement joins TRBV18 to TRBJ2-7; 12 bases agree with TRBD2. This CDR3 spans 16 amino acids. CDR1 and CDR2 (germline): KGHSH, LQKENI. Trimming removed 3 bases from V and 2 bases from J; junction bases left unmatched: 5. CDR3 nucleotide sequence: TGTGCCAGCTCACCTCCGACTAGCGGGGGACCCTACGAGCAGTACTTC. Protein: CASSPPTSGGPYEQYF.